This T cell receptor (beta chain) was captured in a study of blood T cells in healthy people across ages. CDR3 length equals 16 residues. Trimming at V came to 5 bases and at J to 2 bases, leaving 8 bases not matched to a gene. A second roughly 6 to 11 cycle PCR used barcoded and J-beta primers. TCRdb itself ran the 5' RACE reads through MiXCR, one entry per CDR3 protein. The sample has more than 650,000 distinct CDR3 sequences, about 20% seen once; the top ten hold 22%. The sample comprised blood. The chain employs TRBV12-3 or TRBV12-4 and TRBJ2-3, with 9 bases that match TRBD2. The TCR originated in a man aged 70-80 years in good health. In DNA, the CDR3 is TGTGCCAGCAGTCCCCCAGCGGGGGGACTCACAGATACGCAGTATTTT. It translates to CASSPPAGGLTDTQYF.